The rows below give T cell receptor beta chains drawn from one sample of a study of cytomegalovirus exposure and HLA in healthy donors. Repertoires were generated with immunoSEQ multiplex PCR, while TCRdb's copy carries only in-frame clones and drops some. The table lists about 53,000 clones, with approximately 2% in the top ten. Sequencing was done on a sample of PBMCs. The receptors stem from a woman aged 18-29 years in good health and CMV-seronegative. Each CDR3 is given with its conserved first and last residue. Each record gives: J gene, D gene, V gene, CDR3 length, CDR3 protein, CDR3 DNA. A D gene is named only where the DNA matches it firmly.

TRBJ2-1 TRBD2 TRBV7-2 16 CASSSRRTSGKNEQFF TGTGCCAGCAGCTCTCGAAGGACTAGCGGGAAAAATGAGCAGTTCTTC
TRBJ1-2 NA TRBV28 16 CASSLGYWAGPDGYTF TGTGCCAGCAGTTTAGGTTACTGGGCAGGGCCGGATGGCTACACCTTC
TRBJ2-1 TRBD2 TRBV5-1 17 CASSNPLGGTLSGEQFF TGCGCCAGCAGCAATCCCCTGGGGGGGACCCTCAGTGGTGAGCAGTTCTTC
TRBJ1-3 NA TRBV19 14 CASSSGGTRNTIYF TGTGCCAGCAGTAGTGGGGGCACCCGAAACACCATATATTTT
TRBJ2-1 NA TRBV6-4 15 CASSDSGGGYNEQFF TGTGCCAGCAGTGACTCGGGAGGGGGCTACAATGAGCAGTTCTTC
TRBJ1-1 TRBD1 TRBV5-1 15 CASSLRGTGNTEAFF TGCGCCAGCAGCTTGAGAGGGACAGGGAACACTGAAGCTTTCTTT
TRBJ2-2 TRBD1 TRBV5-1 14 CASSKDRGTGELFF TGCGCCAGCAGCAAGGACAGGGGCACCGGGGAGCTGTTTTTT
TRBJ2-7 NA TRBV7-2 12 CASRGRAHEQYF TGTGCCAGCCGCGGCAGGGCCCACGAGCAGTACTTC
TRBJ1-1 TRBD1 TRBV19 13 CASSGQGMTEAFF TGTGCCAGTAGTGGACAGGGAATGACTGAAGCTTTCTTT
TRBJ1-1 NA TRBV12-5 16 CASGLVGSAGNTEAFF TGTGCTAGTGGTTTGGTAGGATCGGCGGGTAACACTGAAGCTTTCTTT
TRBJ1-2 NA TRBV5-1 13 CASSLAGDYGYTF TGCGCCAGCAGCTTGGCCGGGGACTATGGCTACACCTTC
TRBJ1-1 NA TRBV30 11 CAWSVLDMAFF TGTGCCTGGAGTGTACTCGATATGGCTTTCTTT
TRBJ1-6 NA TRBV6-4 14 CASSDGRDNSPLHF TGTGCCAGCAGTGACGGCAGGGATAATTCACCCCTCCACTTT
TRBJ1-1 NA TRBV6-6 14 CASSYSQGGTEAFF TGTGCCAGCAGTTACTCGCAGGGAGGCACTGAAGCTTTCTTT
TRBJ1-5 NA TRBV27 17 CASNPFPQGGRVQPQHF TGTGCCAGCAATCCCTTCCCCCAGGGAGGAAGGGTTCAGCCCCAGCATTTT
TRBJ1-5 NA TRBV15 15 CATSSRSIADQPQHF TGTGCCACCAGCAGCCGTTCCATCGCGGATCAGCCCCAGCATTTT